This TCR beta chain was sequenced during a study of blood T cells in healthy people across ages. V lost 6 bases and J lost 3, with 18 bases in between. The CDR3 length is 15 residues. PCR was performed a second time for 7 to 11 cycles using a sample-barcoded 5' primer and a J-beta primer mix. Each cDNA was tagged by a template-switch adaptor containing 12 random nucleotides. Every individual sample yielded 3 million or more paired-end reads (each containing CDR3). In TCRdb, the 5' RACE reads were re-called with MiXCR into one record per CDR3 protein. The sample yields 1.5 million to 1.8 million distinct CDR3 sequences, around 40% seen once.

V usage is TRBV12-3 or TRBV12-4 and J usage is TRBJ2-7; possibly TRBD2 for D (6 bases). This receptor was obtained from a woman under 30 in good health. Sequencing was carried out using blood. CDR3 DNA: TGTGCCAGCAGCCCGAGGCTAGCGAGAGACTACGAGCAGTACTTC. Amino acid sequence: CASSPRLARDYEQYF.